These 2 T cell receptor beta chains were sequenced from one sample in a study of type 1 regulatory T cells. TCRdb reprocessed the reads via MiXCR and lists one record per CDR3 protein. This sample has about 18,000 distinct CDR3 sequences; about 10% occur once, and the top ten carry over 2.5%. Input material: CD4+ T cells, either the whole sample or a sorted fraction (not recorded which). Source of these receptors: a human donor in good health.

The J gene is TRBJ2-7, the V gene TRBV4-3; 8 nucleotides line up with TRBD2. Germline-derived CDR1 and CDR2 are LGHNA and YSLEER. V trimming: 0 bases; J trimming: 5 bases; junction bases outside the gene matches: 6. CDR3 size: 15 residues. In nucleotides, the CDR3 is TGCGCCAGCAGCCAAGATCCCGGGAGGGGGAACGAGCAGTACTTC. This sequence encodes CASSQDPGRGNEQYF.

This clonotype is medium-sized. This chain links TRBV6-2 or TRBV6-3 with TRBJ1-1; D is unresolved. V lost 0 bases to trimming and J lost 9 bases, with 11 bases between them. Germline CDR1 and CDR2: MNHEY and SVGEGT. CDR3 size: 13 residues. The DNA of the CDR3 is TGTGCCAGCAGTTACTCGGCGACGGGGAAAGCTTTCTTT. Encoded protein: CASSYSATGKAFF.